Shown below are 16 T cell receptor beta chains from a single sample sequenced in a study of CD8 T cells in ankylosing spondylitis. TCRdb called the 5' RACE reads again in MiXCR, with one record for every CDR3 protein. The profile shows roughly 230,000 distinct CDR3 sequences, 15% to 20% of them singletons. Sample: blood, either unsorted or a sorted T cell fraction (not recorded which). The receptors derive from a male donor with ankylosing spondylitis or in good health (not recorded which).

The chain carries TRBV10-2 and TRBJ2-7, with 9 nucleotides matching TRBD1. CDR1 WSHSY and CDR2 SAAADI come from the germline V gene. With 3 bases clipped from V and 2 bases from J, the junction kept 5 bases outside the gene matches. The CDR3 contains 15 residues. CDR3 region: CASSDPGTGTYEQYF. DNA for the CDR3: TGCGCCAGCAGTGACCCCGGGACAGGGACCTACGAGCAGTACTTC.

This clonotype turned up a few times. The chain employs TRBV7-2 and TRBJ2-3, with no clear D. The V end was cut by 4 bases, the J end by 4 bases, with 6 bases between. The V gene's germline CDR1 is SGHTA and CDR2 FQGNSA. The CDR3 sequence is 12 residues long. The DNA of the CDR3 is TGTGCCAGCAGCTCATTATCAGATACGCAGTATTTT. Its protein is CASSSLSDTQYF.

This sequence joins TRBV6-1 and TRBJ1-4, with D unresolved. Per the germline V gene, CDR1 is MNHNS and CDR2 is SASEGT. CDR3 length: 13 residues. Trimming stripped 5 bases from V and 5 bases from J, with 9 bases between. CDR3 protein: CASSMGRNEKLFF. DNA of the CDR3: TGTGCCAGCAGTATGGGAAGGAATGAAAAACTGTTTTTT.

The rearrangement links TRBV3-1 to TRBJ2-5; the match to TRBD1 covers 7 bases. The CDR3 consists of 16 residues. Germline trimming cut 1 base from V and 7 bases from J; bases unmatched to any gene: 12. The germline gives CDR1 LGHDT, CDR2 YNNKEL (reference sequence). The CDR3 region has the DNA TGTGCCAGCAGCCAAGTTACCCGGGACAGCAAGGGGACCCAGTACTTC. Translation: CASSQVTRDSKGTQYF.

The genes are TRBV28 and TRBJ1-5; the D is unclear. V gave up 1 base and J gave up 2 bases, with 6 bases separating them. Germline CDR1 reads MDHEN; CDR2 reads SYDVKM. The CDR3 has 14 amino acids. The CDR3: CASSLYSGNQPQHF. The CDR3 DNA follows: TGTGCCAGCAGTTTATACAGCGGCAATCAGCCCCAGCATTTT.

This clonotype was picked up a small number of times. The CDR3 sequence: CASSQVSSGNGEQFF. The DNA for the CDR3 is TGTGCCAGCAGCCAAGTTTCTAGCGGGAACGGTGAGCAGTTCTTC. V is TRBV4-2 and J is TRBJ2-1; 9 positions agree with TRBD2. Germline V gene data show CDR1 as LGHNA and CDR2 as YNFKEQ. The CDR3 has 15 residues. J was trimmed by 9 bases and V by 1 base; bases with no gene match: 7.

In its sample, this clonotype was seen many times. The rearrangement uses TRBV29-1 and TRBJ2-1, with 7 bases that match TRBD1. The length of the CDR3 is 13 residues. Germline lookup yields CDR1 SQVTM and CDR2 ANQGSEA. The V gene end was trimmed by 7 bases and the J gene end by 3 bases; junction bases not matched to a gene: 6. The CDR3 here is CSAGTAHYNEQFF. CDR3 bases: TGCAGCGCCGGGACAGCCCACTACAATGAGCAGTTCTTC.

In nucleotides, the CDR3 is TGTGCCAGCAGTTACCCACCCAGGGACAGCGGGAACATTCAGTACTTC. Its protein is CASSYPPRDSGNIQYF. The chain uses TRBV6-2 or TRBV6-3 and TRBJ2-4; TRBD1 is a possible D gene (7 bases). CDR3 length: 16 amino acids. The V and J ends lost 2 bases and 7 bases respectively, with 18 bases between them. Germline CDR1 MNHEY, CDR2 SVGEGT.

This clonotype was seen only a few times. The chain has TRBV12-3 or TRBV12-4 and TRBJ2-5; possibly TRBD1 or TRBD2 for D (5 bases each). Trimming stripped 3 bases from V and 5 bases from J, with 19 bases between. The length of the CDR3 is 16 residues. The CDR3 bases are TGTGCCAGCAGTTTTACGGGGTTGGGGAAGGGGGAGACCCAGTACTTC. Protein product: CASSFTGLGKGETQYF.

The table lists this clonotype with a count of one. The chain combines TRBV27 with TRBJ2-7; no reliable D call. Trimming took off 0 bases at V and 4 bases at J, with 10 bases between the two ends. CDR3 length equals 14 residues. The germline gives CDR1 MNHEY, CDR2 SMNVEV (reference sequence). CDR3 sequence (DNA): TGTGCCAGCAGTTTATCGAGTCAGGCTTACGAGCAGTACTTC. Translation gives CASSLSSQAYEQYF.

The chain is built from TRBV29-1 and TRBJ2-1, with D possibly matching TRBD1 (6 bases). The CDR3 sequence is 14 residues long. With 6 bases removed from V and 9 bases from J, the gap between germline ends came to 21 bases. Per germline, CDR1 SQVTM and CDR2 ANQGSEA. CDR3 amino acids: CSVLGGHTITEQFF. The DNA for the CDR3 is TGCAGCGTCCTAGGGGGACACACGATTACTGAGCAGTTCTTC.

This clonotype showed up just a few times. V is TRBV2 and J is TRBJ2-3, with D possibly being TRBD2 (6 bases). CDR3 length: 17 residues. With 2 bases removed from V and 0 bases from J, the gap between germline ends came to 15 bases. Germline loops: CDR1 SNHLY, CDR2 FYNNEI. This chain's CDR3 is CASSEHEGGGSTDTQYF. DNA of the CDR3: TGTGCCAGCAGTGAACACGAGGGAGGTGGGAGCACAGATACGCAGTATTTT.

The chain has TRBV3-1 and TRBJ2-7; D remains ambiguous. Germline CDR1 LGHDT, CDR2 YNNKEL (reference sequence). The CDR3 loop spans 13 amino acids. Trimming took 3 bases from V and 3 from J, leaving 9 bases between them. CDR3 nucleotide sequence: TGTGCCAGCAGCCACGGCCGGGTCTACGAGCAGTACTTC. Residues: CASSHGRVYEQYF.

Concerning this clonotype itself: This may be a read error, as it is one base from a much larger clone. In nucleotides, the CDR3 is TGTGCCTGGAGTCCAGGCCGGGTCGGTGAGCAGTTCTTC. Encoded protein: CAWSPGRVGEQFF. The V gene is TRBV30, the J gene TRBJ2-1; D gene ambiguous. The CDR3 consists of 13 residues. Germline values: CDR1 GTSNPN, CDR2 SVGIG (reference sequence). Trimming removed 2 bases from V and 9 bases from J, with 14 bases in between.

V gene TRBV4-3 combines with J gene TRBJ1-5; no definite D call. Trimming stripped 0 bases from V and 6 bases from J, with 9 bases between. In germline, CDR1 is LGHNA, CDR2 YSLEER. The CDR3 has 14 amino acids. The CDR3 nucleotides are TGCGCCAGCAGCCAAGATGAGACATTTCAGCCCCAGCATTTT. Its protein is CASSQDETFQPQHF.

The chain carries TRBV29-1 and TRBJ2-7; D is uncertain. CDR3 size: 12 residues. V was cut by 4 bases and J by 0 bases, with 7 bases left in between. Germline CDR1 and CDR2: SQVTM and ANQGSEA. Here the CDR3 DNA reads TGCAGCGTTGTCACCCCCTCCTACGAGCAGTACTTC. Its translation is CSVVTPSYEQYF.